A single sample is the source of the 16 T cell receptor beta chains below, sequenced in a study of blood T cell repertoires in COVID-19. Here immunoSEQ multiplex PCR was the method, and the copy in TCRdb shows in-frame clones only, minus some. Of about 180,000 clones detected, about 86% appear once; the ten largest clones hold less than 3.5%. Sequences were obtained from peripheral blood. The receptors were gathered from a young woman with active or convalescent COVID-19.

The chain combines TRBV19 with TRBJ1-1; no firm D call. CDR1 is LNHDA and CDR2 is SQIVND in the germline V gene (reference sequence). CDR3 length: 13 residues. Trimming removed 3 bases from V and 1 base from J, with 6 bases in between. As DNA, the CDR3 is TGTGCCAGTAGTATCGAGGGGAACACTGAAGCTTTCTTT. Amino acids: CASSIEGNTEAFF. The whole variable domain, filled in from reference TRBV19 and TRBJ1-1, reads DGGITQSPKYLFRKEGQNVTLSCEQNLNHDAMYWYRQDPGQGLRLIYYSQIVNDFQKGDIAEGYSVSREKKESFPLTVTSAQKNPTAFYLCASSIEGNTEAFFGQGTRLTVV.

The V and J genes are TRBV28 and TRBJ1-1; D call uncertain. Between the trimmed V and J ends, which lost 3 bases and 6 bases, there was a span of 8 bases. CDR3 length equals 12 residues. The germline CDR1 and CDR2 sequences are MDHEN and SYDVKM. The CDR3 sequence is CASSFAGPEAFF. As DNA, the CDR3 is TGTGCCAGCAGTTTCGCCGGTCCTGAAGCTTTCTTT.

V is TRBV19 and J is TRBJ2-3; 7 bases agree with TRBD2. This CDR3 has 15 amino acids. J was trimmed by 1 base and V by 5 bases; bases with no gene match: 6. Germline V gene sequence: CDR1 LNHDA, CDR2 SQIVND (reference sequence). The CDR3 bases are TGTGCCAGTAGTGACGGACTAGAGGGCACAGATACGCAGTATTTT. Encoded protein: CASSDGLEGTDTQYF.

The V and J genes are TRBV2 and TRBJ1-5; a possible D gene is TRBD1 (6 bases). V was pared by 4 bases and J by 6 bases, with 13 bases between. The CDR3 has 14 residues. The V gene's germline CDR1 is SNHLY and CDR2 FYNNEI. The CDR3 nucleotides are TGTGCCAGCAGTGCGGGACATAGAGGTCAGCCCCAGCATTTT. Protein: CASSAGHRGQPQHF.

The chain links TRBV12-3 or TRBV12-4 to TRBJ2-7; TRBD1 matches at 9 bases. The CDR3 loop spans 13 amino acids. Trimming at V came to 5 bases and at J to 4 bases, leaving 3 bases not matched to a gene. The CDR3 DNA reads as TGTGCCAGCAGTCCGGGACAGGGTTACGAGCAGTACTTC. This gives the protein CASSPGQGYEQYF.

The CDR3: CASSELTGPGNSPLHF. CDR3 coding DNA: TGTGCCAGCAGTGAACTAACAGGGCCTGGGAATTCACCCCTCCACTTT. V and J are TRBV6-1 and TRBJ1-6; TRBD1 is a possible D gene (6 bases). Trimming shortened V by 2 bases and J by 7 bases, and 15 bases separated the two germline ends. Germline CDR1 MNHNS, CDR2 SASEGT. This CDR3 region has 16 residues.

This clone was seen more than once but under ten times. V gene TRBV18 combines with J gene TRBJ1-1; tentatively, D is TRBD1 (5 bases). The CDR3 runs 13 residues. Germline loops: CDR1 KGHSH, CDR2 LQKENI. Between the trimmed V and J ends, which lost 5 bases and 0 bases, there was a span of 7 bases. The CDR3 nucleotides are TGTGCCAGCTCATCGACAGTGAACACTGAAGCTTTCTTT. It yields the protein CASSSTVNTEAFF.

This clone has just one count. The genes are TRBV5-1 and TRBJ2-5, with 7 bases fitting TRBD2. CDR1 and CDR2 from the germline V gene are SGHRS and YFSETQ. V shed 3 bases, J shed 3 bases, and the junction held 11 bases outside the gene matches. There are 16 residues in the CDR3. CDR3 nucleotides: TGCGCCAGCAGCTGGGGTTGGGGGAGGGGAGAAGAGACCCAGTACTTC. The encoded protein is CASSWGWGRGEETQYF.

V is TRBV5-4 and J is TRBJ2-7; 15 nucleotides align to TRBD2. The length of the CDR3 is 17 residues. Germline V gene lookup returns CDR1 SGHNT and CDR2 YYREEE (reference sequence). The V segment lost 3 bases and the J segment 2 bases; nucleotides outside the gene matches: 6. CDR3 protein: CASSSGLAGGAPYEQYF. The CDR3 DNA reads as TGTGCCAGCAGCTCGGGACTAGCGGGAGGTGCCCCCTACGAGCAGTACTTC.

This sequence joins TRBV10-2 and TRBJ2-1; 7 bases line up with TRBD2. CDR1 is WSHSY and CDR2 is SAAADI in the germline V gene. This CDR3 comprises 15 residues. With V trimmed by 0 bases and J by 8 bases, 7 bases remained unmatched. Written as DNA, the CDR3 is TGCGCCAGCAGTGAGTCTCGCGGGAGTTGGGATGAGCAGTTCTTC. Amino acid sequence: CASSESRGSWDEQFF.

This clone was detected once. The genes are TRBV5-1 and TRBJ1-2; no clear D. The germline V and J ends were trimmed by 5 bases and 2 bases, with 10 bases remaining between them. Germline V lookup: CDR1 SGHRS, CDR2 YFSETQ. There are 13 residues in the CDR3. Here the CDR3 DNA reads TGCGCCAGCAGACTGAGGGAAAACTATGGCTACACCTTC. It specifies CASRLRENYGYTF.

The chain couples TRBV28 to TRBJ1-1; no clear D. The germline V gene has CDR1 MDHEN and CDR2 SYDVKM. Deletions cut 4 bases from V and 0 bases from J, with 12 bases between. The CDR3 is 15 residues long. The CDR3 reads CASSWGGGMNTEAFF. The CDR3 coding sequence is TGTGCCAGCAGTTGGGGAGGAGGTATGAACACTGAAGCTTTCTTT.

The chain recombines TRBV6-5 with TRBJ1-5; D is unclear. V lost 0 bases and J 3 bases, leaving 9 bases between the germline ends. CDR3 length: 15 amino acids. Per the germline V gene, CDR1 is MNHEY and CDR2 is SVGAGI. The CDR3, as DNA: TGTGCCAGCAGTTACTCGAGAACTACCAATCAGCCCCAGCATTTT. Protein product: CASSYSRTTNQPQHF.

The chain's CDR3 is CSVPDRSANTEAFF. Here the CDR3 DNA reads TGCAGCGTTCCCGACAGGTCCGCGAACACTGAAGCTTTCTTT. The rearrangement joins TRBV29-1 to TRBJ1-1; a weak D match, TRBD1 (6 bases). The germline V and J ends were trimmed by 5 bases and 1 base, with 14 bases remaining between them. This CDR3 has 14 amino acids. Looked up from germline, CDR1 is SQVTM and CDR2 is ANQGSEA.

CDR3 nucleotides: TGTGCCAGTAGTATCCAGGGGGCGTGGGACACTGAAGCTTTCTTT. Protein product: CASSIQGAWDTEAFF. The J gene is TRBJ1-1, the V gene TRBV19, with 8 bases that match TRBD1. J gave up 3 bases and V 3 bases, and 6 bases lay outside the gene matches. Germline V gives CDR1 LNHDA, CDR2 SQIVND (reference sequence). The CDR3 consists of 15 residues.

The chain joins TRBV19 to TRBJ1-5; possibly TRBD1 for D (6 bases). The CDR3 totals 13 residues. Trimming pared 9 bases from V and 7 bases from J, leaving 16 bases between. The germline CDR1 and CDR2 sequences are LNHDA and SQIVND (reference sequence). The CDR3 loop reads CASQRGEGQPQHF. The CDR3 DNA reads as TGTGCCAGCCAAAGGGGGGAGGGACAGCCCCAGCATTTT.